The 27 T cell receptor delta chains below were found in one sample sequenced in a study of gamma-delta T cells after stem cell transplantation. TCRdb applied CATT to the RT-PCR reads for clone calling. This sample yields about 1,400 delta-chain clones, of which roughly 15% are seen a single time; roughly 50% belongs to the top ten. Specimen: gamma-delta T cells. Receptor source: a human donor. It is not recorded whose cells these are; they may come from a transplant donor.

By sample share, this clone is large. This same CDR3 is encoded by further DNA sequences in the sample. This chain joins TRDV1 and TRDJ1; tentative D call: TRDD3 (5 bases). Germline V gene lookup returns CDR1 TSWWSYY and CDR2 QGS. Trimming stripped 3 bases from V and 0 bases from J, with 17 bases between. CDR3 length: 17 residues. For the CDR3, the DNA is TGTGCTCTTGGGGATCCATACGGGAGGCAGTACACCGATAAACTCATCTTT. As protein: CALGDPYGRQYTDKLIF.

Only a few counts were recorded for this clone. TCRdb lists the protein of a much larger clone for this DNA, which differs at residue 15, so this is likely a read error; the protein given here is translated from the DNA itself. The rearrangement links TRDV3 to TRDJ1, with 11 bases fitting TRDD3. This CDR3 region has 24 residues. Germline CDR1 reads TVYSNPD; CDR2 reads GDNSRS (reference sequence). Losses at the gene ends were 1 base for V and 0 bases for J; bases not matched to a gene: 31. CDR3 sequence (DNA): TGTGCCTTTAATCGGAAACCCCCACTACGGGGACTGGGGGATAAGCGGGGGAACACCGATAAACTCATCTTT. Its translation is CAFNRKPPLRGLGDKRGNTDKLIF.

This chain uses TRDV2 with TRDJ1; D is possibly TRDD3 (6 bases). Trimming removed 0 bases at V and 1 base at J, with 23 bases between. The CDR3 has 19 amino acids. Germline V gene lookup returns CDR1 GEAIGNYY and CDR2 EKD. In nucleotides, the CDR3 is TGTGCCTGTGACACCCTGGGGATCGGGTCCCTCTACCCCACCGATAAACTCATCTTT. Translating gives CACDTLGIGSLYPTDKLIF.

The genes are TRDV2 and TRDJ3; the match to TRDD3 covers 13 bases. Germline V gene sequence: CDR1 GEAIGNYY, CDR2 EKD. CDR3 size: 22 residues. V dropped 0 bases and J dropped 0; count of bases not matched to a gene: 10. CDR3 residues: CACDTVLGDTPPSSWDTRQMFF. The CDR3 DNA reads as TGTGCCTGTGACACCGTACTGGGGGATACGCCCCCGAGCTCCTGGGACACCCGACAGATGTTTTTC.

As for this clone: A much larger clone differs by one base, so this may be a read error. The chain combines TRDV2 with TRDJ1; D assignment may be TRDD2 or TRDD3 (6 bases each). The germline gives CDR1 GEAIGNYY, CDR2 EKD. The CDR3 is made up of 16 amino acids. The V and J ends lost 2 bases and 4 bases respectively, with 19 bases between them. Written as DNA, the CDR3 is TGTGCCTGTGACATCCTACTGAGGGATAACAACGATAAACTCATCTTT. Amino acid sequence: CACDILLRDNNDKLIF.

The genes are TRDV2 and TRDJ1, with no clear D. The CDR3 sequence is 15 residues long. Germline values: CDR1 GEAIGNYY, CDR2 EKD. V shed 0 bases and J shed 4 bases, with 14 bases lying between them. As DNA, the CDR3 is TGTGCCTGTGACACCATTGAGCCGACTTACGATAAACTCATCTTT. Translation: CACDTIEPTYDKLIF.

This clone was observed a handful of times. The rearrangement uses TRDV2 and TRDJ1; possible D gene TRDD3, 6 bases. The CDR3 is 16 residues long. Trimming took off 2 bases at V and 0 bases at J, with 15 bases between the two ends. The germline CDR1 and CDR2 sequences are GEAIGNYY and EKD. The CDR3 sequence is CACDSIGGSYTDKLIF. DNA of the CDR3: TGTGCCTGTGACAGCATTGGGGGGTCGTACACCGATAAACTCATCTTT.

This clone turned up a few times. Possible read error: a much larger clone is one base away. The chain couples TRDV2 to TRDJ1; 9 bases agree with TRDD3. The CDR3 extends over 19 amino acids. V gave up 1 base and J gave up 1 base; unmatched junction bases: 15. From germline, CDR1 is GEAIGNYY and CDR2 EKD. The CDR3 coding sequence is TGTGCCTGTGACACGGCCTTACTGGGGGACCGGGTTTCCACCGATAAACTCATCTTT. Its translation: CACDTALLGDRVSTDKLIF.

Comment on this clone: A read error is the likely source, as a far larger clone sits one nucleotide away. Other DNA sequences in this specimen translate into the identical CDR3. The CDR3 region is CACDHIANTDKLIF. The DNA of the CDR3 is TGTGCCTGTGACCATATTGCAAATACCGATAAACTCATCTTT. The V and J genes are TRDV2 and TRDJ1; D unresolved. Germline lookup yields CDR1 GEAIGNYY and CDR2 EKD. Trimming left V 3 bases short and J 2 bases short, with 12 bases between. The CDR3 extends over 14 amino acids.

The V call is TRDV2, the J call TRDJ1, with 12 bases fitting TRDD3. This CDR3 is 19 amino acids long. J lost 2 bases, V lost 2 bases, and 14 bases had no gene match. Germline V lookup: CDR1 GEAIGNYY, CDR2 EKD. Written as DNA, the CDR3 is TGTGCCTGTGACAACCTCGCTGGGGGATACGCGGAGGGTACCGATAAACTCATCTTT. The encoded protein is CACDNLAGGYAEGTDKLIF.

As concerns this clone: This likely traces to a read error, being one base from a far larger clone. The chain uses TRDV3 and TRDJ1; TRDD3 agrees at 9 bases. Trimming at V came to 5 bases and at J to 0 bases, leaving 19 bases not matched to a gene. The germline V gene has CDR1 TVYSNPD and CDR2 GDNSRS (reference sequence). This CDR3 spans 18 amino acids. CDR3 amino acids: CALTTTTMGGYHTDKLIF. Here the CDR3 DNA reads TGTGCCCTTACTACTACTACGATGGGGGGATACCACACCGATAAACTCATCTTT.

This clone showed up just a few times. This sequence joins TRDV2 and TRDJ1; 11 nucleotides line up with TRDD3. V lost 4 bases, J lost 7 bases, and 13 bases stayed unmatched. Germline CDR1 is GEAIGNYY and CDR2 is EKD. The CDR3 is 16 amino acids. The chain's CDR3 is CACDDLLGDKNGKLIF. As DNA, the CDR3 is TGTGCCTGTGATGATTTACTGGGGGATAAGAACGGTAAACTCATCTTT.

Regarding this clone: A much larger clone differs by one base, so this may be a read error. The sample carries other DNA sequences with the same CDR3. V usage is TRDV2 and J usage is TRDJ3, with TRDD3 matching 7 bases. CDR1 is GEAIGNYY and CDR2 is EKD in the germline V gene. V lost 0 bases to trimming and J lost 0 bases; unmatched junction nucleotides: 16. The CDR3 totals 22 residues. The CDR3 nucleotides read TGTGCCTGTGACACCAAATTTACTGGAGGATACGCTAGCTCCTGGGACACCCGACAGATGTTTTTC. Translation: CACDTKFTGGYASSWDTRQMFF.

This clone is medium-sized. This sequence joins TRDV1 and TRDJ1; 10 nucleotides line up with TRDD3. The germline V gene encodes CDR1 TSWWSYY and CDR2 QGS. V lost 2 bases to trimming and J lost 0 bases; unmatched junction nucleotides: 18. The CDR3 covers 21 residues. In DNA form, the CDR3 reads TGTGCTCTTGGGGAAGGGAGCGGGTACTGGGGGATCCTAATGTACACCGATAAACTCATCTTT. It is translated as CALGEGSGYWGILMYTDKLIF.

There are a few counts of this clone. The chain recombines TRDV1 with TRDJ1; TRDD3 matches 11 bases. Per germline, CDR1 TSWWSYY and CDR2 QGS. The CDR3 consists of 24 residues. V was clipped by 1 base and J by 3 bases; unmatched bases: 28. For the CDR3, the DNA is TGTGCTCTTGGGGAACCCGCCTTCCTCCGCCCTTTTTACTGGGGGATAAGAGGGTCCGATAAACTCATCTTT. Translated: CALGEPAFLRPFYWGIRGSDKLIF.

The rearrangement joins TRDV2 to TRDJ1; D gene ambiguous. Germline V gives CDR1 GEAIGNYY, CDR2 EKD. The CDR3 is 15 amino acids. Trimming stripped 3 bases from V and 2 bases from J, with 15 bases between. The CDR3 protein is CACDARVYRTDKLIF. The DNA for the CDR3 is TGTGCCTGTGACGCCAGAGTGTACCGTACCGATAAACTCATCTTT.

The V gene is TRDV1, the J gene TRDJ1; 11 nucleotides match TRDD3. CDR1 and CDR2 from the germline V gene are TSWWSYY and QGS. The CDR3 consists of 18 residues. Trimming cost V 4 bases and J 10 bases; bases outside gene matches: 20. The CDR3 loop is CALGVPDSFGGYARRLIF. The CDR3 DNA sequence: TGTGCTCTTGGGGTCCCCGATTCCTTTGGGGGATACGCTCGCAGACTCATCTTT.

This clone is labeled large. The V call is TRDV2, the J call TRDJ1, with 10 bases identical to TRDD3. Germline CDR1 and CDR2: GEAIGNYY and EKD. J gave up 2 bases and V 2 bases, and 4 bases lay outside the gene matches. There are 15 residues in the CDR3. CDR3 in amino acids: CACDKLLGDTDKLIF. CDR3 sequence (DNA): TGTGCCTGTGACAAATTACTGGGGGATACCGATAAACTCATCTTT.

A word on this clone: Germline and junction disagree at one end, which may indicate a read error. The chain is built from TRDV1 and TRDJ1; TRDD3 matches at 10 bases. The length of the CDR3 is 19 residues. CDR1 TSWWSYY and CDR2 QGS come from the germline V gene. The CDR3, as DNA: TGTGCTATTGGGGATTGTACTGGGGGATTAATACCGTACACCGATAAACTCATCTTT. Encoded protein: CAIGDCTGGLIPYTDKLIF.

In this sample, this clone turned up a few times. The chain recombines TRDV3 with TRDJ1; 11 nucleotides line up with TRDD3. This CDR3 contains 17 residues. Germline assignment: CDR1 TVYSNPD and CDR2 GDNSRS (reference sequence). Unmatched junction bases numbered 10, after V lost 1 base and J lost 0 bases. In DNA form, the CDR3 reads TGTGCCTTTATGGATGGGGGATACGCTTCGTACACCGATAAACTCATCTTT. As protein: CAFMDGGYASYTDKLIF.

Remarks on this clone: TCRdb's protein for this DNA is that of a much larger clone and differs from the translation at residue 12, likely a read error; the protein shown is the DNA translation. The same CDR3 arises from other DNA sequences in this sample as well. The chain combines TRDV2 with TRDJ1, with 8 positions matching TRDD3. This CDR3 comprises 17 residues. Germline lookup yields CDR1 GEAIGNYY and CDR2 EKD. Germline trimming cut 0 bases from V and 5 bases from J; bases unmatched to any gene: 13. CDR3 nucleotide sequence: TGTGCCTGTGACACCGTACTGGGGGCCCCGGTCGCTGATAAACTCATCTTT. This translates into CACDTVLGAPVADKLIF.

This clone was counted between two and nine times. The gene calls are TRDV2 and TRDJ1, with 12 bases lining up with TRDD3. The CDR3 has 21 residues. J gave up 0 bases and V 0 bases, and 16 bases lay outside the gene matches. Germline V gene data show CDR1 as GEAIGNYY and CDR2 as EKD. CDR3 nucleotides: TGTGCCTGTGACACCGTCCCTACTGGGGGATACCCCAACTCGTACACCGATAAACTCATCTTT. Translated: CACDTVPTGGYPNSYTDKLIF.

Concerning this clone: This sequence is one base from a far larger clone and is likely a read error. This chain connects TRDV2 to TRDJ3, with 7 bases identical to TRDD3. The CDR3 is 20 amino acids. CDR1 and CDR2 from the germline V gene are GEAIGNYY and EKD. In DNA, the CDR3 is TGTGCCTGTGGCACCGGTCCCTGGGGGTTGAGCTCCTGGGACACCCGACAGATGTTTTTC. This sequence encodes CACGTGPWGLSSWDTRQMFF.

This clone was counted between two and nine times. The chain couples TRDV2 to TRDJ1; 10 nucleotides match TRDD3. CDR1 is GEAIGNYY and CDR2 is EKD in the germline V gene. V lost 1 base to trimming and J lost 0 bases; unmatched junction nucleotides: 4. This CDR3 contains 16 residues. The CDR3 region is CACDTAWGIDTDKLIF. CDR3 coding DNA: TGTGCCTGTGACACAGCCTGGGGGATAGACACCGATAAACTCATCTTT.

Details on this clone: The junction departs from the called germline gene at one end, perhaps through a read error. The chain is built from TRDV2 and TRDJ3; 9 nucleotides line up with TRDD3. The germline gives CDR1 GEAIGNYY, CDR2 EKD. This CDR3 spans 19 amino acids. CDR3 DNA: TGTGCCTGTGACACTCTGGGGGATGAGAACTCCTTGGACGCCCGACAGATGTTTTTC. It is translated as CACDTLGDENSLDARQMFF.

This clone was seen more than once but under ten times. V and J are TRDV1 and TRDJ1; 11 bases align to TRDD3. Unmatched junction bases numbered 13, after V lost 3 bases and J lost 1 base. The CDR3 has 19 amino acids. Germline CDR1 and CDR2: TSWWSYY and QGS. The chain's CDR3 is CALGDTRPGGYRSTDKLIF. In DNA form, the CDR3 reads TGTGCTCTTGGGGACACCCGTCCTGGGGGATACCGAAGCACCGATAAACTCATCTTT.

This clone was seen only a few times. The likely explanation is a read error, given a far larger clone one base away. The chain is built from TRDV1 and TRDJ1; 13 bases match TRDD3. V lost 4 bases and J lost 0; bases outside the gene matches: 26. The V gene's germline CDR1 is TSWWSYY and CDR2 QGS. The CDR3 has 24 residues. The CDR3 sequence is CALGVSVPTLPYWGIRGHTDKLIF. CDR3 nucleotide sequence: TGTGCTCTTGGGGTCTCAGTTCCTACTCTGCCCTACTGGGGGATACGAGGGCACACCGATAAACTCATCTTT.